This T cell receptor beta chain was found in a study of blood T cell repertoires in COVID-19. Study-level background: The origin of the acute and convalescent COVID-19 samples was the United States, Italy and Spain.

Germline V gene data show CDR1 as SNHLY and CDR2 as FYNNEI. This CDR3 has 16 amino acids. V lost 4 bases and J 0 bases, leaving 13 bases between the germline ends. Clones were read by immunoSEQ multiplex PCR, and TCRdb kept only the in-frame ones, dropping some. The data contain tens of thousands of clones, roughly 74% of them seen just once; the ten biggest clones take up about three fifths. The receptor was derived from an elderly man with acute or convalescent COVID-19. Sequenced: peripheral blood. The chain is built from TRBV2 and TRBJ2-1; D is unresolved. CDR3 DNA: TGTGCCAGCAGTGCCAACCCTGGTAGCTCCTACAATGAGCAGTTCTTC. Protein product: CASSANPGSSYNEQFF.